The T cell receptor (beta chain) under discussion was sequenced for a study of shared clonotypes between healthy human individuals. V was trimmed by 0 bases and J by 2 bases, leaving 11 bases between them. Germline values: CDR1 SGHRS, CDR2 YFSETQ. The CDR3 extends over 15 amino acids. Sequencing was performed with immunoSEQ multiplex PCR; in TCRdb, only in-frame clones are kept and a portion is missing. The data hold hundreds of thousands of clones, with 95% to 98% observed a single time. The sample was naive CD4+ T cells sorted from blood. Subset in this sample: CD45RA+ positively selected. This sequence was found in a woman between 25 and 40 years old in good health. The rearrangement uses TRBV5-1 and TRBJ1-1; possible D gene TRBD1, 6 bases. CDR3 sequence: CASSLVGALNTEAFF. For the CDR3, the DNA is TGCGCCAGCAGCTTGGTGGGGGCGCTTAACACTGAAGCTTTCTTT.